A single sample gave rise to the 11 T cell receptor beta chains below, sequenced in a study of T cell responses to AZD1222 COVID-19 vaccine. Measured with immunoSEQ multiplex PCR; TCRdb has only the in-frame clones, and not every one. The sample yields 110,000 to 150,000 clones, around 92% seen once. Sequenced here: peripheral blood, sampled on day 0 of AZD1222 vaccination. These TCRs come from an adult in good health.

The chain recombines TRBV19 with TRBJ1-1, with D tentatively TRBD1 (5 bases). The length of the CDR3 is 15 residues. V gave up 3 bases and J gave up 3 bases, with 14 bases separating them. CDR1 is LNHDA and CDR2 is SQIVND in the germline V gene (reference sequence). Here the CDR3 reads CASSMAGGLYTEAFF. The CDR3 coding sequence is TGTGCCAGTAGTATGGCGGGGGGTTTGTACACTGAAGCTTTCTTT.

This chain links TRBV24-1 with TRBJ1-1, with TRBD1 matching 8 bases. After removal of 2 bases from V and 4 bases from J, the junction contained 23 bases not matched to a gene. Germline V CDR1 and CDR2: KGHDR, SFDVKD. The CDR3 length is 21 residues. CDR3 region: CATSDSPFNGQGFLRATEAFF. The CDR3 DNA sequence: TGTGCCACCAGTGATTCGCCATTCAATGGACAGGGCTTTCTTCGCGCCACTGAAGCTTTCTTT.

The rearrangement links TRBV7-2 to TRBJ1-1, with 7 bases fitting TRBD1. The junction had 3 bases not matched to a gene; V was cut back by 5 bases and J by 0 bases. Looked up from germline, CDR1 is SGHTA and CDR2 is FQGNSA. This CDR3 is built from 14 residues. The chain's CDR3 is CASSRQGMNTEAFF. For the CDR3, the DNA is TGTGCCAGCAGCAGACAGGGAATGAACACTGAAGCTTTCTTT.

CDR3 sequence reads: CASSQRSSTETQYF. CDR3 nucleotide sequence: TGTGCCAGCAGCCAACGTTCCAGCACGGAGACCCAGTACTTC. The J gene is TRBJ2-5, the V gene TRBV3-1 (or the pseudogene TRBV3-2); D gene unclear. Germline lookup yields CDR1 LGHDT and CDR2 YNNKEL (reference sequence). This CDR3 is built from 14 residues. Trimming removed 2 bases from V and 5 bases from J, with 12 bases in between.

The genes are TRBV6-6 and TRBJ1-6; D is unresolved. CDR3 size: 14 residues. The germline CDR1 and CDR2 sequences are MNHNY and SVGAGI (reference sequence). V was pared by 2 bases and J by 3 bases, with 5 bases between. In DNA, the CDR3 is TGTGCCAGCAGTTACGCGGGCTATAATTCACCCCTCCACTTT. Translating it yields CASSYAGYNSPLHF.

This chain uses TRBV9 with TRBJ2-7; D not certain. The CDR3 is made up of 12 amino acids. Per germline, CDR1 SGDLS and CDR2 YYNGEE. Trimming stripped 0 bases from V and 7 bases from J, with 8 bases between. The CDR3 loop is CASSVGLNEQYF. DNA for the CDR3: TGTGCCAGCAGCGTAGGCTTGAATGAGCAGTACTTC. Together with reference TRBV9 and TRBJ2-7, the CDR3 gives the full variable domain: DSGVTQTPKHLITATGQRVTLRCSPRSGDLSVYWYQQSLDQGLQFLIQYYNGEERAKGNILERFSAQQFPDLHSELNLSSLELGDSALYFCASSVGLNEQYFGPGTRLTVT.

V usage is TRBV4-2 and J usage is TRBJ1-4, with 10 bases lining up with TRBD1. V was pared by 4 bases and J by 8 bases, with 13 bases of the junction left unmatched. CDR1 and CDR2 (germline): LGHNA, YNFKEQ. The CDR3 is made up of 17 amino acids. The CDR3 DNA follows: TGTGCCAGCAGCCCCCCCCGGGACAGGGGTTTTGGGGAAAAACTGTTTTTT. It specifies CASSPPRDRGFGEKLFF.

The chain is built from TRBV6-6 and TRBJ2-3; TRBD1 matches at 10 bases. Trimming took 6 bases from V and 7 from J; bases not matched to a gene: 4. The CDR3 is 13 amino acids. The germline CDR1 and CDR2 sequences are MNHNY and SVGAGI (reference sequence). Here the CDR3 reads CASSGTGEYTQYF. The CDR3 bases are TGTGCCAGCAGCGGGACAGGGGAGTATACGCAGTATTTT.

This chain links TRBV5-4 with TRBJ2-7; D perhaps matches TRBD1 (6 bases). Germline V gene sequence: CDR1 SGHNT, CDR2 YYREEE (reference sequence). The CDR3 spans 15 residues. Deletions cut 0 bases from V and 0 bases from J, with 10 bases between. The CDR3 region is CASSLAGASSYEQYF. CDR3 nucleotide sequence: TGTGCCAGCAGCTTGGCAGGGGCCAGCTCCTACGAGCAGTACTTC.

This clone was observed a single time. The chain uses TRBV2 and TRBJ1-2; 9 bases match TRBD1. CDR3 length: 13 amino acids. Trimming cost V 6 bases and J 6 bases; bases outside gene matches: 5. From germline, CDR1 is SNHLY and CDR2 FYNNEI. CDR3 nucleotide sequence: TGTGCCAGCAGCGTAACAGGGGGCGATGGCTACACCTTC. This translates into CASSVTGGDGYTF.

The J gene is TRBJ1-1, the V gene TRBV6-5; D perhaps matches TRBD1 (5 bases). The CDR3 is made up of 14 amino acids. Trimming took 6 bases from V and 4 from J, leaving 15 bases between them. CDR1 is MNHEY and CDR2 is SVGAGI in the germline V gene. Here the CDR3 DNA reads TGTGCCAGCAGGAAAATCTATGGGGCCACTGAAGCTTTCTTT. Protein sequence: CASRKIYGATEAFF.